This T cell receptor (beta chain) emerged from a study of T cell repertoires in cytomegalovirus infection. Whole-study context: CMV infection together with matching HLA type was indicated by public TCR beta signatures.

TCRdb used MiXCR to reprocess the reads, holding one entry per CDR3 protein. The data show 680,000 or so distinct CDR3 sequences, roughly 36% seen once. This clonotype has only a few counts. Relative to the germline gene, one junction end is altered; a read error may explain this. CDR1 and CDR2 (germline): MNHEY, SVGAGI. The CDR3 length is 14 residues. The TCR sequence derives from a human donor in good health (CMV status not recorded). Some clones in this sample may be carry-over from other donors' samples. The chain recombines TRBV6-5 with TRBJ1-4, with D possibly being TRBD1 (5 bases). The sequencing input was PBMCs. CDR3 loop: CASRHRGTSEKLFF. CDR3 nucleotide sequence: TGTGCCAGCAGACACCGGGGGACTAGTGAAAAACTGTTTTTT.